These 27 T cell receptor beta chains were sequenced from one sample in a study of PD-L1 blockade in urothelial cancer (dated by TCRdb to between 2016 and 2019). Library generation was performed with the immunoSEQ multiplex PCR assay. Held by TCRdb, this immuneACCESS table contains in-frame sequences only and omits some clones. Under half of the omission traces to an unresolved V gene where checked; the cause of the rest is unknown. Recorded for this sample are over 65,000 clones; roughly 90% of them occurred a single time. The ten top clones hold 3.5% to 5% of the sample. In light of the paper, this sample's time point label describes: pretreatment peripheral blood. The source material was PBMCs, sampled around atezolizumab (anti-PD-L1) treatment. These receptors originate from a man between 65 and 80 years old with urothelial cancer.

The genes are TRBV5-1 and TRBJ2-3; perhaps TRBD1 as D (5 bases). CDR1 and CDR2 (germline): SGHRS, YFSETQ. Trimming took off 0 bases at V and 5 bases at J, with 16 bases between the two ends. The CDR3 extends over 16 amino acids. The CDR3 DNA reads as TGCGCCAGCAGCTTGGTCGGCGGTAACAGGATAGATACGCAGTATTTT. Protein sequence: CASSLVGGNRIDTQYF. The full variable domain, in which reference TRBV5-1 and TRBJ2-3 provide the parts outside the CDR3, is KAGVTQTPRYLIKTRGQQVTLSCSPISGHRSVSWYQQTPGQGLQFLFEYFSETQRNKGNFPGRFSGRQFSNSRSEMNVSTLELGDSALYLCASSLVGGNRIDTQYFGPGTRLTVL.

The V call is TRBV5-1, the J call TRBJ2-1; D possibly corresponds to TRBD1 (5 bases). CDR1 and CDR2 (germline): SGHRS, YFSETQ. The CDR3 totals 14 residues. V was clipped by 1 base and J by 5 bases, with 10 bases between them. In DNA, the CDR3 is TGCGCCAGCAGCTTGCGACAGTCCGACAATGAGCAGTTCTTC. Translation gives CASSLRQSDNEQFF.

V gene TRBV4-1 combines with J gene TRBJ2-7; 7 bases agree with TRBD2. With 3 bases clipped from V and 6 bases from J, the junction kept 14 bases outside the gene matches. CDR3 size: 16 residues. The germline V gene has CDR1 MGHRA and CDR2 YSYEKL. CDR3 protein: CASSQGRWGREGEQYF. Here the CDR3 DNA reads TGCGCCAGCAGCCAGGGGAGATGGGGGAGGGAGGGCGAGCAGTACTTC.

This chain joins TRBV14 and TRBJ2-7; possibly TRBD2 for D (5 bases). V was pared by 0 bases and J by 4 bases, with 7 bases between. The CDR3 has 13 residues. From germline, CDR1 is SGHDN and CDR2 FVKESK. The CDR3, as DNA: TGTGCCAGCAGCCAAGATAGCGTGTACGAGCAGTACTTC. It encodes CASSQDSVYEQYF.

This chain connects TRBV13 to TRBJ2-3, with 10 bases that match TRBD2. V gave up 1 base and J gave up 4 bases; unmatched junction bases: 8. The CDR3 runs 17 residues. Germline CDR1 and CDR2: PRHDT and FYEKMQ (reference sequence). The DNA for the CDR3 is TGTGCCAGCAGCTTAGACCCCCTAGCGGGAGTCCCAGATACGCAGTATTTT. Its translation is CASSLDPLAGVPDTQYF.

The CDR3 region has the DNA TGCAGCGTTGCCTGGCTTATGTCCGGGGAGCTGTTTTTT. This codes for CSVAWLMSGELFF. V is TRBV29-1 and J is TRBJ2-2; D is unresolved. Germline V lookup: CDR1 SQVTM, CDR2 ANQGSEA. The CDR3 loop spans 13 amino acids. With 4 bases removed from V and 6 bases from J, the gap between germline ends came to 12 bases.

This chain joins TRBV27 and TRBJ2-5; TRBD1 might be the D (6 bases). The V end was cut by 6 bases, the J end by 4 bases, with 15 bases between. This CDR3 comprises 14 residues. Germline V CDR1 and CDR2: MNHEY, SMNVEV (reference sequence). The CDR3 spells CASRFARGTETQYF. The CDR3 region has the DNA TGTGCCAGCAGATTCGCTAGGGGGACAGAGACCCAGTACTTC.

Of note for this clone: Within the sample, other DNA sequences also encode this same CDR3. The chain carries TRBV18 and TRBJ2-5, with 8 bases fitting TRBD1. V lost 3 bases to trimming and J lost 4 bases; unmatched junction nucleotides: 4. The CDR3 length is 14 residues. Germline V gene lookup returns CDR1 KGHSH and CDR2 LQKENI. In DNA form, the CDR3 reads TGTGCCAGCTCACCGGCAGGGGGCGGAGAGACCCAGTACTTC. It encodes CASSPAGGGETQYF.

This clone was seen once. The J gene is TRBJ2-1, the V gene TRBV7-3; 11 bases are shared with TRBD2. J lost 5 bases, V lost 5 bases, and 5 bases had no gene match. The germline gives CDR1 SGHTA, CDR2 FQGTGA. This CDR3 is built from 15 residues. CDR3 nucleotide sequence: TGTGCCAGCAGCCCGGGACTAGCGGTAGACAATGAGCAGTTCTTC. Translating it yields CASSPGLAVDNEQFF.

The chain recombines TRBV27 with TRBJ2-5; D unclear. The CDR3 is 13 residues long. Germline CDR1 is MNHEY and CDR2 is SMNVEV (reference sequence). The V and J ends lost 5 bases and 1 base respectively, with 8 bases between them. The chain's CDR3 is CASSPHSQETQYF. CDR3 in DNA: TGTGCCAGCAGTCCCCATTCCCAAGAGACCCAGTACTTC.

A single count supports this clone. The rearrangement uses TRBV10-3 and TRBJ2-7; TRBD1 agrees at 10 bases. The V segment lost 3 bases and the J segment 2 bases; nucleotides outside the gene matches: 4. The CDR3 spans 15 residues. CDR1 and CDR2 from the germline V gene are ENHRY and SYGVKD. The CDR3 nucleotides are TGTGCCATCAGTGACCCGGGACAGGGGACCTACGAGCAGTACTTC. Translation gives CAISDPGQGTYEQYF.

The chain combines TRBV28 with TRBJ1-2; D may be TRBD1 (6 bases). The CDR3 is 14 residues long. Germline V gives CDR1 MDHEN, CDR2 SYDVKM. V dropped 5 bases and J dropped 4 bases, with 14 bases sitting between them. The CDR3 sequence is CASSPRGGVYGYTF. CDR3 DNA sequence: TGTGCCAGCAGTCCCCGAGGGGGGGTCTATGGCTACACCTTC.

The chain is built from TRBV5-1 and TRBJ2-7; TRBD1 aligns across 7 bases. Germline values: CDR1 SGHRS, CDR2 YFSETQ. V lost 4 bases and J lost 7; bases outside the gene matches: 5. The CDR3 is made up of 12 amino acids. The CDR3 loop is CASSTLTGEQYF. For the CDR3, the DNA is TGCGCCAGCAGCACGCTGACAGGGGAGCAGTACTTC.

This clone was counted a single time. The rearrangement links TRBV18 to TRBJ2-7, with a weak D call TRBD2 (5 bases). CDR1 is KGHSH and CDR2 is LQKENI in the germline V gene. Trimming stripped 4 bases from V and 5 bases from J, with 12 bases between. This CDR3 contains 13 residues. DNA of the CDR3: TGTGCCAGCTCACAAGGACTGCTTAACGAGCAGTACTTC. It specifies CASSQGLLNEQYF.

The chain uses TRBV25-1 and TRBJ2-7, with TRBD2 identical over 12 bases. The CDR3 loop spans 14 amino acids. Per the germline V gene, CDR1 is MGHDK and CDR2 is SYGVNS. Germline trimming cut 6 bases from V and 3 bases from J; bases unmatched to any gene: 3. CDR3 sequence: CASSKTSGSYEQYF. In nucleotides, the CDR3 is TGTGCCAGCAGCAAGACTAGCGGGAGCTACGAGCAGTACTTC.

The chain links TRBV10-1 to TRBJ2-1, with 9 bases lining up with TRBD1. The CDR3 is 14 amino acids. Trimming took 3 bases from V and 4 from J; bases not matched to a gene: 1. Germline V gives CDR1 WNHNN, CDR2 SYGVQD (reference sequence). The CDR3 region is CASSDGQGYNEQFF. CDR3 nucleotide sequence: TGCGCCAGCAGTGATGGACAGGGGTACAATGAGCAGTTCTTC.

The rearrangement joins TRBV6-1 to TRBJ1-3; possible D gene TRBD1, 5 bases. V lost 3 bases, J lost 2 bases, and 8 bases lay in between. In germline, CDR1 is MNHNS, CDR2 SASEGT. This CDR3 region has 14 residues. The CDR3 nucleotides read TGTGCCAGCAGTGAGTTGGGGCCTGGAAACACCATATATTTT. This translates into CASSELGPGNTIYF.

The V call is TRBV19, the J call TRBJ1-2, with D possibly being TRBD1 (5 bases). V shed 6 bases and J shed 4 bases, with 12 bases lying between them. The CDR3 extends over 13 amino acids. Germline V lookup: CDR1 LNHDA, CDR2 SQIVND (reference sequence). CDR3 loop: CASRMTGGYGYTF. CDR3 bases: TGTGCCAGTAGAATGACCGGGGGCTATGGCTACACCTTC.

J is TRBJ2-5 and V is TRBV6-1, with 7 bases lining up with TRBD1. This CDR3 region has 14 residues. The J segment lost 1 base and the V segment lost 6 bases, leaving 5 bases of the junction unmatched. Germline CDR1 is MNHNS and CDR2 is SASEGT. CDR3: CASRSTGSQETQYF. DNA of the CDR3: TGTGCCAGCAGATCGACAGGGTCCCAAGAGACCCAGTACTTC.

The sample holds one count of this clone. V gene TRBV10-3 combines with J gene TRBJ2-2, with 7 bases fitting TRBD1. Germline V gives CDR1 ENHRY, CDR2 SYGVKD. V lost 8 bases, J lost 3 bases, and 6 bases stayed unmatched. CDR3 size: 14 residues. This CDR3 reads CAISRTGDTGELFF. The CDR3 coding sequence is TGTGCCATCTCCCGAACAGGGGACACCGGGGAGCTGTTTTTT.

The V and J genes are TRBV18 and TRBJ2-7; D not resolved. V was clipped by 0 bases and J by 0 bases, with 3 bases between them. Germline V gene data show CDR1 as KGHSH and CDR2 as LQKENI. CDR3 length equals 13 residues. The CDR3: CASSPPISYEQYF. CDR3 coding DNA: TGTGCCAGCTCACCACCTATCTCCTACGAGCAGTACTTC.

The CDR3 region is CAWRLKGLGAKNIQYF. In DNA form, the CDR3 reads TGTGCCTGGAGATTGAAGGGGCTCGGGGCCAAAAACATTCAGTACTTC. The gene calls are TRBV30 and TRBJ2-4, with TRBD1 as a possible D gene (5 bases). CDR1 and CDR2 from the germline V gene are GTSNPN and SVGIG (reference sequence). This CDR3 has 16 residues. V dropped 3 bases and J dropped 1 base, with 16 bases sitting between them.

This rearrangement joins TRBV28 to TRBJ2-7, with 11 bases that match TRBD2. Germline values: CDR1 MDHEN, CDR2 SYDVKM. This CDR3 contains 15 residues. With V trimmed by 5 bases and J by 7 bases, 10 bases remained unmatched. DNA of the CDR3: TGTGCCAGCAGTCAACCCCTAGCGGGAGGACAGGAGCAGTACTTC. It is translated as CASSQPLAGGQEQYF.

The J gene is TRBJ1-2, the V gene TRBV5-8; D is uncertain. CDR3 size: 12 residues. Germline V gene sequence: CDR1 SGHTS, CDR2 YDEGEE. V was cut by 7 bases and J by 8 bases, with 15 bases left in between. This chain's CDR3 is CASHLAGFGYTF. The CDR3 coding sequence is TGTGCCAGCCACCTCGCGGGGTTCGGCTACACCTTC.

This chain joins TRBV14 and TRBJ2-7; D is possibly TRBD2 (5 bases). The length of the CDR3 is 15 residues. Germline V gives CDR1 SGHDN, CDR2 FVKESK. V shed 1 base and J shed 2 bases, with 12 bases lying between them. CDR3 region: CASSQGLQRTYEQYF. The CDR3 DNA reads as TGTGCCAGCAGCCAAGGTCTCCAGCGGACCTACGAGCAGTACTTC.

The chain couples TRBV5-1 to TRBJ2-6; 11 bases fit TRBD2. Trimming at V came to 1 base and at J to 0 bases, leaving 3 bases not matched to a gene. Germline-derived CDR1 and CDR2 are SGHRS and YFSETQ. There are 18 residues in the CDR3. CDR3 sequence: CASSLSGLAASGANVLTF. The CDR3 DNA sequence: TGCGCCAGCAGCTTGTCGGGACTAGCGGCCTCTGGGGCCAACGTCCTGACTTTC.

The chain joins TRBV10-1 to TRBJ2-1, with D tentatively TRBD2 (5 bases). V dropped 4 bases and J dropped 7 bases, with 11 bases sitting between them. The germline V gene has CDR1 WNHNN and CDR2 SYGVQD (reference sequence). CDR3 length: 13 residues. The CDR3 spells CASSGGSGNEQFF. The CDR3 bases are TGCGCCAGCAGTGGAGGGAGTGGGAATGAGCAGTTCTTC.